Listed below are T cell receptor beta chains from one sample, sequenced in a study of T cell responses to AZD1222 COVID-19 vaccine. TCRdb's table, derived via immunoSEQ multiplex PCR, lists solely in-frame clones and lacks some. The table includes tens of thousands of clones, 80% detected once. Sequenced material: peripheral blood, taken on day 0 of AZD1222 vaccination. The receptors shown here come from an adult in good health. Both conserved end residues are part of each CDR3. The D gene is left open where the match is weak. Size is omitted from some rows. Given values are once, few, many or a class for expanded clones.

j_call d_call clone_size v_call cdr3_nt cdr3_aa
TRBJ1-2 TRBD1 - TRBV6-5 TGTGCCAGCAGTTACAGACAGGGGACGAACTATGGCTACACCTTC CASSYRQGTNYGYTF
TRBJ1-1 - - TRBV28 TGTGCCAGCAGTTTGAGGGTAAGGGGAACTGAAGCTTTCTTT CASSLRVRGTEAFF
TRBJ1-2 - - TRBV29-1 TGCAGCGTTAGTTTGAACTATGGCTACACCTTC CSVSLNYGYTF
TRBJ2-3 TRBD2 once TRBV24-1 TGTGCCACCAGTGATAGCAAGACTAGCCTACGAACAGATACGCAGTATTTT CATSDSKTSLRTDTQYF
TRBJ1-5 TRBD1 once TRBV6-1 TGTGCCAGCAGTGTCACCCAGGACAGGGGGTTAAATAGCAATCAGCCCCAGCATTTT CASSVTQDRGLNSNQPQHF
TRBJ1-5 - - TRBV4-1 TGCGCCAGCAGCCAAGGGGAAGTGGGCAATCAGCCCCAGCATTTT CASSQGEVGNQPQHF
TRBJ2-1 - - TRBV5-4 TGTGCCAGCAGCTTGGACCGGGGATCCTACAATGAGCAGTTCTTC CASSLDRGSYNEQFF
TRBJ2-6 TRBD1 - TRBV15 TGTGCCACCAGCAGAGACAGGGGGCCTCTCTCTGGGGCCAACGTCCTGACTTTC CATSRDRGPLSGANVLTF
TRBJ2-4 TRBD2 - TRBV11-3 TGTGCCAGCAGCTTAGGGGAGGCGGGAGAGATTCAGTACTTC CASSLGEAGEIQYF
TRBJ1-2 - - TRBV4-1 TGCGCCAGCAGCCAAGGATTAGGCCTTGGCGGAGGAGGCTACACCTTC CASSQGLGLGGGGYTF
TRBJ2-1 TRBD2 - TRBV10-3 TGTGCCATCAGCCCGGGACTAGCGGGAGGGAATGAGCAGTTCTTC CAISPGLAGGNEQFF
TRBJ1-6 - - TRBV6-6 TGTGCCAGCAGTTACTCGAGTCGGGTTGAGGCCCTCCACTTT CASSYSSRVEALHF
TRBJ1-2 - many TRBV7-2 TGTGCCAGCAGCCCCGTGGGGGGTGGCTACACCTTC CASSPVGGGYTF
TRBJ2-2 TRBD2 - TRBV5-5 TGTGCCAGCAGCTTGGTAGCGGGAGGTAACACCGGGGAGCTGTTTTTT CASSLVAGGNTGELFF
TRBJ2-3 TRBD1 - TRBV14 TGTGCCAGCAGGCGACAGGGGGCAGATACGCAGTATTTT CASRRQGADTQYF
TRBJ2-7 - - TRBV6-5 TGTGCCAGCAGTTACTCGAGAAAACGGCTTACGGAGCAGTACTTC CASSYSRKRLTEQYF
TRBJ2-7 TRBD2 - TRBV6-5 TGTGCCAGCAGTTTTAGCGGGAACTACGAGCAGTACTTC CASSFSGNYEQYF
TRBJ1-1 - - TRBV14 TGTGCCAGCAGCCAATCTCAGGGTAGCACTGAAGCTTTCTTT CASSQSQGSTEAFF
TRBJ2-1 TRBD2 - TRBV2 TGTGCCAGCAGTGATAGCGGGGGTGACCGATATGAGCAGTTCTTC CASSDSGGDRYEQFF
TRBJ1-6 - - TRBV2 TGTGCCAGCAGTATGGATAATTCACCCCTCCACTTT CASSMDNSPLHF
TRBJ1-1 - - TRBV6-5 TGTGCCAGCAGTTACGATCGGGGTAGGAGCACTGAAGCTTTCTTT CASSYDRGRSTEAFF
TRBJ1-6 - - TRBV28 TGTGCCAGCAGTTTATTACTTTTATCGGGGGCGTCCCTCCACTTT CASSLLLLSGASLHF
TRBJ2-7 - - TRBV11-2 TGTGCCAGCAGCTCGGCGGGTAGCGGTTCCTACGAGCAGTACTTC CASSSAGSGSYEQYF
TRBJ1-2 - - TRBV6-5 TGTGCCAGCAGTAATCGGGACGCCCAGAGTGGCTACACCTTC CASSNRDAQSGYTF